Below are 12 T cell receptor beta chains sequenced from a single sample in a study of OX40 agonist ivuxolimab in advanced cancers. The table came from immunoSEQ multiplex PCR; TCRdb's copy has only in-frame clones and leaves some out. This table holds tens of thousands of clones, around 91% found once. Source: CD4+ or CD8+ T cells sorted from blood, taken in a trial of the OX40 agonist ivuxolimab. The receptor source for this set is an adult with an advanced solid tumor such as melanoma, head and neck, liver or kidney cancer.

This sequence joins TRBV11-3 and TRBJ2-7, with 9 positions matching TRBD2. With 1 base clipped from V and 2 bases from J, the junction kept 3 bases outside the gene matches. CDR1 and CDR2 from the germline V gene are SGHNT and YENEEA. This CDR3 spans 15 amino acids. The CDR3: CASSLASGETYEQYF. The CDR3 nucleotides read TGTGCCAGCAGCTTAGCTAGCGGGGAAACCTACGAGCAGTACTTC.

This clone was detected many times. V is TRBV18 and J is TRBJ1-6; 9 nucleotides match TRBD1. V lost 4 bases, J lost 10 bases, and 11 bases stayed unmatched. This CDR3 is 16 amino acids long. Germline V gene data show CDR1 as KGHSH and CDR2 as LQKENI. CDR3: CASSRTGGLGGSPLHF. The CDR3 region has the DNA TGTGCCAGCTCACGAACAGGGGGCCTCGGAGGATCACCCCTCCACTTT. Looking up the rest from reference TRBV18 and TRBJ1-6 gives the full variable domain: NAGVMQNPRHLVRRRGQEARLRCSPMKGHSHVYWYRQLPEEGLKFMVYLQKENIIDESGMPKERFSAEFPKEGPSILRIQQVVRGDSAAYFCASSRTGGLGGSPLHFGNGTRLTVT.

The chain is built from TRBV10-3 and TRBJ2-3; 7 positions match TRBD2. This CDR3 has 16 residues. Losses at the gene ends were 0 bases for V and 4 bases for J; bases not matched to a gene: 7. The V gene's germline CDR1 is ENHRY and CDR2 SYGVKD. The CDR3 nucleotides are TGTGCCATCAGTGAGTCAGGAGCGGGAAGGGCAGATACGCAGTATTTT. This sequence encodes CAISESGAGRADTQYF.

CDR3 bases: TGTGCCAGCTCACCGGGCGGGACAGGTAACCCCGAGCAGTACTTC. Protein sequence: CASSPGGTGNPEQYF. The chain uses TRBV18 and TRBJ2-7; 8 bases match TRBD1. In germline, CDR1 is KGHSH, CDR2 LQKENI. V gave up 3 bases and J gave up 6 bases; unmatched junction bases: 10. The CDR3 totals 15 residues.

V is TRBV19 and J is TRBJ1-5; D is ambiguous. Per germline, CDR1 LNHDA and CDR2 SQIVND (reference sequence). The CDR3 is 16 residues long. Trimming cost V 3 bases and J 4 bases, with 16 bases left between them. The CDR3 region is CASSISSLATNQPQHF. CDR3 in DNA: TGTGCCAGTAGTATTTCGAGCCTCGCCACGAATCAGCCCCAGCATTTT.

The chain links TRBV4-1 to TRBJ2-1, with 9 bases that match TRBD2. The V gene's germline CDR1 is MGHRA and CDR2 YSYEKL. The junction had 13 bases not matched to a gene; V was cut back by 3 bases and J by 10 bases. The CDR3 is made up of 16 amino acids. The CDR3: CASSQAGLAGRWEQFF. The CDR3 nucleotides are TGCGCCAGCAGCCAGGCGGGGCTAGCGGGACGGTGGGAGCAGTTCTTC.

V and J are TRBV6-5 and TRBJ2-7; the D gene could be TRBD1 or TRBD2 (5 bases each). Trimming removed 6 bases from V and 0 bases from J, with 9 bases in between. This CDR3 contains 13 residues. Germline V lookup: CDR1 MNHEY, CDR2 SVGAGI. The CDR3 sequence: CASRGTDSYEQYF. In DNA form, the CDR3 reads TGTGCCAGCAGAGGGACGGACTCCTACGAGCAGTACTTC.

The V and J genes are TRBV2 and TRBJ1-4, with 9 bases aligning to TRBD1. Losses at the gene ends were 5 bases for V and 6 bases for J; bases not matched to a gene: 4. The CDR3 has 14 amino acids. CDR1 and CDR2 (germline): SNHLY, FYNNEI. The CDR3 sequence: CASSTGGNDEKLFF. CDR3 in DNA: TGTGCCAGCAGTACAGGGGGCAACGATGAAAAACTGTTTTTT.

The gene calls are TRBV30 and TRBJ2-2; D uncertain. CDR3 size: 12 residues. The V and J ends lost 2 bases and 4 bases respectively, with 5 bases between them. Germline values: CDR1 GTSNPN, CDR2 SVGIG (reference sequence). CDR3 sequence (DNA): TGTGCCTGGAGTCCGATCACCGGGGAGCTGTTTTTT. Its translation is CAWSPITGELFF.

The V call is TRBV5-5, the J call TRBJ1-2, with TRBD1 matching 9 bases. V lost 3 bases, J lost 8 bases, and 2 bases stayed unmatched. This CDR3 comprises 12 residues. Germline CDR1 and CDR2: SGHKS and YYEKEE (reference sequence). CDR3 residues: CASSWDRDGYTF. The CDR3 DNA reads TGTGCCAGCAGCTGGGACAGGGACGGCTACACCTTC.

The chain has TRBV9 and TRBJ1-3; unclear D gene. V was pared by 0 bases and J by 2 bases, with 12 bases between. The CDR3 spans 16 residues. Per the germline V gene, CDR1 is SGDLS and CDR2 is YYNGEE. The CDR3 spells CASSVGPQRTGNTIYF. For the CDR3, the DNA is TGTGCCAGCAGCGTAGGCCCCCAGAGGACTGGAAACACCATATATTTT.

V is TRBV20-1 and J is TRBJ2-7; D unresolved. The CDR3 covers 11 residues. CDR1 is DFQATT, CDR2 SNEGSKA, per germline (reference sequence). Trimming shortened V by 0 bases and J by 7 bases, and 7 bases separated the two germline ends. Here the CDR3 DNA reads TGCAGTGCTAGAGAGGTGTCAGAGCAGTACTTC. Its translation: CSAREVSEQYF.